This T cell receptor (beta chain) derives from a study of cytomegalovirus exposure and HLA in healthy donors. The study ran its PCR with 60 Vbeta and 13 Jbeta primers. Clones were read by immunoSEQ multiplex PCR, and TCRdb kept only the in-frame ones, dropping some. The repertoire consists of over 85,000 clones, with over 65% occurring once and the leading ten covering around 3.2%. Concerning this clone: Its antigen is currently unknown.

General study points: A later analysis linked a missense DCLRE1C variant to TCR beta V- and J-gene trimming. HLA alleles showed associations with roughly 17,000 TCR beta sequences in a later analysis, at a 0.05 false discovery rate. Most TCR sequences were seen very rarely across donors, but some public TCRs occurred in many.

The TCR comes from a man aged 40-49 years in good health and CMV-seronegative. Material: PBMCs.

CDR3 sequence: CASSDENGMNTEAFF. Written as DNA, the CDR3 is TGTGCCAGCAGTGACGAAAACGGTATGAACACTGAAGCTTTCTTT. V is TRBV2 and J is TRBJ1-1; no definite D call. The CDR3 loop spans 15 amino acids. Germline V gene lookup returns CDR1 SNHLY and CDR2 FYNNEI. Trimming removed 3 bases at V and 0 bases at J, with 11 bases between.